The next 17 T cell receptor beta chains were all read from a single sample in a study of CXCR3-negative and CXCR3-positive naive CD8 T cells. It was by 5' RACE with UMI labels that the TRB cDNA libraries were prepared. TCRdb re-called the 5' RACE reads and catalogs CDR3 proteins one per entry, DNA excluded. This sample's table reports 70,000 to 100,000 distinct CDR3 sequences. Sequenced: naive CXCR3- CD8+ T cells from blood. Subset defined: CD45RO-CCR7+CD27+CD95- naive CD8+ T cells lacking CXCR3 (TNR3-). Receptors were obtained from a human donor in good health. Some clones in this sample may be carry-over from other donors' samples.

The J gene is TRBJ2-3, the V gene TRBV4-3. The CDR3 totals 17 residues. Germline lookup yields CDR1 LGHNA and CDR2 YSLEER. The CDR3 loop is CASSQDKGPASTDTQYF.

The chain employs TRBV9 and TRBJ2-1; lacking DNA, the TRBD1 call made by TCRdb goes unchecked. The germline CDR1 and CDR2 sequences are SGDLS and YYNGEE. The CDR3 has 14 residues. The CDR3 protein is CASNRQGPYNEQFF.

The chain combines TRBV20-1 with TRBJ2-5; TCRdb names TRBD2, which stays unverified in the absence of DNA. This CDR3 is built from 17 residues. Germline V lookup: CDR1 DFQATT, CDR2 SNEGSKA (reference sequence). The CDR3 here is CSARDRGLAGGLETQYF.

The chain combines TRBV6-4 with TRBJ2-1; TCRdb's assignment of TRBD2 cannot be checked, as there is no DNA. CDR1 is MRHNA and CDR2 is SNTAGT in the germline V gene. The CDR3 runs to 15 residues. The CDR3 region is CASRVLAGSDNEQFF.

The rearrangement uses TRBV2 and TRBJ2-1. Germline CDR1 is SNHLY and CDR2 is FYNNEI. The CDR3 is made up of 13 amino acids. The CDR3 reads CASSRAGVNEQFF.

This chain connects TRBV18 to TRBJ2-7. In germline, CDR1 is KGHSH, CDR2 LQKENI. There are 16 residues in the CDR3. CDR3 loop: CASSPLIPENYYEQYF.

V usage is TRBV19 and J usage is TRBJ2-1; the TCRdb D gene call, TRBD1, has no DNA to confirm it. This CDR3 has 12 amino acids. CDR1 LNHDA and CDR2 SQIVND come from the germline V gene (reference sequence). The CDR3 sequence is CASSIGTNEQFF.

The chain joins TRBV11-2 to TRBJ2-5; TCRdb's D gene call, TRBD2, goes unchecked for lack of DNA. CDR1 and CDR2 (germline): SGHAT, FQNNGV. The CDR3 sequence is 15 residues long. The CDR3 sequence is CASSRKGWIEETQYF.

The chain is built from TRBV5-1 and TRBJ1-4; TCRdb's D gene call, TRBD1, goes unchecked for lack of DNA. Germline CDR1 and CDR2: SGHRS and YFSETQ. This CDR3 has 15 residues. The CDR3: CASSFGQSTNEKLFF.

The gene calls are TRBV11-2 and TRBJ1-1; TCRdb designates TRBD1, a call that cannot be tested without DNA. Germline V gives CDR1 SGHAT, CDR2 FQNNGV. This CDR3 has 14 amino acids. CDR3: CASSSSGQTSEAFF. Full variable domain (missing parts from reference TRBV11-2 and TRBJ1-1): EAGVAQSPRYKIIEKRQSVAFWCNPISGHATLYWYQQILGQGPKLLIQFQNNGVVDDSQLPKDRFSAERLKGVDSTLKIQPAKLEDSAVYLCASSSSGQTSEAFFGQGTRLTVV.

This chain joins TRBV10-1 and TRBJ2-7; TCRdb selects TRBD2, and the lack of DNA leaves this call unchecked. The CDR3 contains 14 residues. The germline gives CDR1 WNHNN, CDR2 SYGVQD (reference sequence). CDR3 loop: CASSAARVSGEQYF.

This chain connects TRBV19 to TRBJ1-2; the D call from TCRdb, TRBD1, cannot be confirmed without DNA. The CDR3 runs to 14 residues. Looked up from germline, CDR1 is LNHDA and CDR2 is SQIVND (reference sequence). The CDR3 here is CASTLQETNYGYTF.

V and J are TRBV7-2 and TRBJ2-7; without DNA, the TCRdb call of TRBD1 cannot be checked. In germline, CDR1 is SGHTA, CDR2 FQGNSA. This CDR3 spans 17 amino acids. The CDR3 loop is CASSLPGQGRSTYEQYF.

The chain has TRBV7-6 and TRBJ2-1; TCRdb proposes TRBD1, but this gene call is untestable without DNA. This CDR3 comprises 16 residues. Germline CDR1 SGHVS, CDR2 FNYEAQ. The CDR3: CASTLSGGFSYNEQFF.

V gene TRBV6-5 combines with J gene TRBJ2-7; TCRdb's D call, TRBD1, is unchecked because there is no DNA. This CDR3 has 13 amino acids. From germline, CDR1 is MNHEY and CDR2 SVGAGI. This chain's CDR3 is CASSFRGGYEQYF.

This chain uses TRBV3-1 with TRBJ2-4; TCRdb gives TRBD2 as the D gene, but with no DNA this cannot be confirmed. Looked up from germline, CDR1 is LGHDT and CDR2 is YNNKEL (reference sequence). CDR3 length: 17 residues. The CDR3 loop is CASSSSGLGEDKNIQYF.

The chain is built from TRBV28 and TRBJ2-1; TCRdb indicates TRBD2, and absent DNA this call remains unverified. This CDR3 contains 12 residues. Germline V CDR1 and CDR2: MDHEN, SYDVKM. The CDR3 protein is CASSPANNEQFF.